The 14 T cell receptor beta chains given below trace back to one sample, sequenced in a study of shared clonotypes between healthy human individuals. In the naive CD8 group, cells lacked CD45RO and were positively selected for CCR7, so terminally differentiated effector memory CD45RA+ cells were left out. This table comes from immunoSEQ multiplex PCR, and its TCRdb copy is limited to in-frame clones, with some not included. The data contain around 2.1 million clones, more than 85% of them singletons. Sequenced sample: naive CD8+ T cells from PBMCs. The receptors derive from a young man in good health. Some clones in this sample may be carry-over from other donors' samples.

The genes are TRBV5-5 and TRBJ1-1; D is uncertain. The CDR3 is 15 amino acids. Germline loops: CDR1 SGHKS, CDR2 YYEKEE (reference sequence). Trimming removed 1 base at V and 0 bases at J, with 10 bases between. Written as DNA, the CDR3 is TGTGCCAGCAGCTTGAGAATAGTATTGAACACTGAAGCTTTCTTT. Its translation: CASSLRIVLNTEAFF.

This chain connects TRBV27 to TRBJ2-7, with 7 bases that match TRBD1. This CDR3 has 14 amino acids. Germline CDR1 is MNHEY and CDR2 is SMNVEV (reference sequence). V shed 6 bases and J 2 bases; nucleotides not matched to a gene: 7. As DNA, the CDR3 is TGTGCCAGCAGGGGGGACAGTTCCACCTACGAGCAGTACTTC. Translating it yields CASRGDSSTYEQYF.

This chain connects TRBV27 to TRBJ2-3; 10 bases are shared with TRBD2. CDR1 MNHEY and CDR2 SMNVEV come from the germline V gene (reference sequence). The CDR3 runs 17 residues. The V segment lost 4 bases and the J segment 5 bases; nucleotides outside the gene matches: 12. CDR3 sequence: CASSSLLRLAGVDTQYF. The CDR3 nucleotides read TGTGCCAGCAGTTCCCTCCTAAGGCTAGCGGGAGTAGATACGCAGTATTTT.

This CDR3 is CASSSTNSYEQYF. The CDR3 nucleotides read TGTGCCAGCAGCTCGACTAACTCCTACGAGCAGTACTTC. The J gene is TRBJ2-7, the V gene TRBV5-6, with D tentatively TRBD2 (5 bases). CDR3 size: 13 residues. CDR1 SGHDT and CDR2 YYEEEE come from the germline V gene. Trimming removed 3 bases from V and 0 bases from J, with 7 bases in between.

The DNA of the CDR3 is TGTGCCAGCAGTGGGACTATCACAGATACGCAGTATTTT. The encoded protein is CASSGTITDTQYF. This chain uses TRBV7-6 with TRBJ2-3; 7 bases map to TRBD2. The length of the CDR3 is 13 residues. CDR1 and CDR2 (germline): SGHVS, FNYEAQ. The ends lost 6 bases at V and 2 bases at J; junction bases unmatched: 2. Looking up the rest from reference TRBV7-6 and TRBJ2-3 gives the full variable domain: GAGVSQSPRYKVTKRGQDVALRCDPISGHVSLYWYRQALGQGPEFLTYFNYEAQQDKSGLPNDRFSAERPEGSISTLTIQRTEQRDSAMYRCASSGTITDTQYFGPGTRLTVL.

This clone was recorded once. The chain recombines TRBV4-3 with TRBJ1-4; 8 bases are shared with TRBD1. Looked up from germline, CDR1 is LGHNA and CDR2 is YSLEER. There are 15 residues in the CDR3. V was pared by 3 bases and J by 4 bases, with 4 bases of the junction left unmatched. The CDR3 nucleotides are TGCGCCAGCAGCCACGGGACAGGACTTAATGAAAAACTGTTTTTT. This codes for CASSHGTGLNEKLFF.

This clone was detected a few times. This rearrangement joins TRBV7-9 to TRBJ2-3; D gene unclear. Deletions cut 5 bases from V and 2 bases from J, with 2 bases between. The CDR3 extends over 11 amino acids. Germline lookup yields CDR1 SEHNR and CDR2 FQNEAQ (reference sequence). In nucleotides, the CDR3 is TGTGCCAGCAGCCACACAGATACGCAGTATTTT. It translates to CASSHTDTQYF.

The V gene is TRBV19, the J gene TRBJ2-7, with 7 bases fitting TRBD2. V was clipped by 5 bases and J by 0 bases; unmatched bases: 10. The CDR3 covers 16 residues. Germline CDR1 reads LNHDA; CDR2 reads SQIVND (reference sequence). In nucleotides, the CDR3 is TGTGCCAGTAGTCCCGGCGGGGGAGTGATCTCCTACGAGCAGTACTTC. Its translation is CASSPGGGVISYEQYF.

The table lists this clone with a few counts. The rearrangement links TRBV10-3 to TRBJ1-2; possible D gene TRBD1, 5 bases. The germline V gene has CDR1 ENHRY and CDR2 SYGVKD. Trimming shortened V by 3 bases and J by 3 bases, and 11 bases separated the two germline ends. The CDR3 spans 14 residues. As DNA, the CDR3 is TGTGCCATCAGTGATGGTTCAGGGTACTATGGCTACACCTTC. It is translated as CAISDGSGYYGYTF.

The chain couples TRBV7-9 to TRBJ1-1, with TRBD1 matching 7 bases. V trimming: 7 bases; J trimming: 0 bases; junction bases outside the gene matches: 17. The length of the CDR3 is 18 residues. The germline V gene encodes CDR1 SEHNR and CDR2 FQNEAQ (reference sequence). DNA for the CDR3: TGTGCCAGCACCGACGTACAGGGGTCCGGATGGATGAACACTGAAGCTTTCTTT. As protein: CASTDVQGSGWMNTEAFF.

This chain connects TRBV11-2 to TRBJ2-5; D unresolved. Germline CDR1 SGHAT, CDR2 FQNNGV. V lost 1 base and J lost 2, with 8 bases in between. This CDR3 contains 14 residues. In DNA form, the CDR3 reads TGTGCCAGCAGCTTAGTCCCAGAACAAGAGACCCAGTACTTC. This gives the protein CASSLVPEQETQYF.

The rearrangement links TRBV19 to TRBJ2-7, with a weak D call TRBD2 (6 bases). CDR3 size: 13 residues. V was cut by 2 bases and J by 7 bases, with 12 bases left in between. Germline V lookup: CDR1 LNHDA, CDR2 SQIVND (reference sequence). The CDR3 loop is CASSIRGREEQYF. For the CDR3, the DNA is TGTGCCAGTAGTATAAGGGGACGGGAGGAGCAGTACTTC.

CDR3 sequence: CASSGLAGGQFF. The DNA for the CDR3 is TGTGCCTCATCGGGACTAGCGGGAGGGCAGTTCTTC. This chain uses TRBV19 with TRBJ2-1, with 15 bases lining up with TRBD2. The ends lost 11 bases at V and 12 bases at J; junction bases unmatched: 5. The CDR3 totals 12 residues. Germline CDR1 LNHDA, CDR2 SQIVND (reference sequence).

This chain connects TRBV5-4 to TRBJ1-1; D is possibly TRBD1 (6 bases). CDR1 is SGHNT and CDR2 is YYREEE in the germline V gene (reference sequence). V dropped 1 base and J dropped 7 bases, with 14 bases sitting between them. This CDR3 region has 14 residues. The CDR3 region has the DNA TGTGCCAGCAGCTTGAGGGGGAGTCCTAGTGAAGCTTTCTTT. Amino acid sequence: CASSLRGSPSEAFF. Full variable domain (rest looked up from reference TRBV5-4 and TRBJ1-1): ETGVTQSPTHLIKTRGQQVTLRCSSQSGHNTVSWYQQALGQGPQFIFQYYREEENGRGNFPPRFSGLQFPNYSSELNVNALELDDSALYLCASSLRGSPSEAFFGQGTRLTVV.